This T cell receptor beta chain stems from a study of blood T cell repertoires in COVID-19. Study-wide background: The origin of the acute and convalescent COVID-19 samples was the United States, Italy and Spain. From T cells, B-cell-depleted T cells, or PBMCs came the material, which was cDNA or gDNA.

Assay used: immunoSEQ multiplex PCR; TCRdb lists only in-frame clones, some missing. The repertoire holds 70,000 to 100,000 clones, with 55% to 80% as singletons. Germline CDR1 is ENHRY and CDR2 is SYGVKD. The germline V and J ends were trimmed by 4 bases and 8 bases, with 8 bases remaining between them. This CDR3 is built from 11 residues. The specimen was peripheral blood. The receptor comes from a woman in her sixties or seventies in a cohort sampled during active or convalescent COVID-19. The genes are TRBV10-3 and TRBJ1-2, with D tentatively TRBD1 (5 bases). The CDR3 protein is CAISAGVGYTF. The CDR3 DNA is TGTGCCATCAGTGCGGGGGTAGGCTACACCTTC.